The following is a T cell receptor (beta chain) sequence with its context. What it binds is not known. A single record per CDR3 protein comes from TCRdb applying MiXCR to the reads. The data contain 380,000 or so distinct CDR3 sequences, about 34% of them seen just once; the ten biggest clones take up roughly 13%. The sample comes from a study of T cell repertoires in cytomegalovirus infection. Study-wide context: Matching HLA type and CMV infection were both indicated by public TCR beta signatures.

The CDR3 runs 11 residues. Germline CDR1 SQVTM, CDR2 ANQGSEA. With 4 bases removed from V and 8 bases from J, the gap between germline ends came to 10 bases. Notes on the study in general: CMV-specific TCR beta clonotypes restricted by HLA-C dominated the ex vivo response. Summed frequency of shared TCR beta families picked out CMV carriers who also had the relevant HLA.

The sample in question was cultured PBMCs, obtained from culture after CMV antigen stimulation. The chain combines TRBV29-1 with TRBJ2-3; D is possibly TRBD1 (5 bases). This receptor was identified in a human donor in good health (CMV status not recorded). Some clones in this sample may be carry-over from other donors' samples. The DNA of the CDR3 is TGCAGCGTTGTAATTCAGGGTACGCAGTATTTT. Protein product: CSVVIQGTQYF.